What follows describes a single TCR beta chain. Profiling relied on immunoSEQ multiplex PCR, and the TCRdb table lists in-frame clones only, not all of them. The data show 110,000 or so clones, with approximately 79% seen just once and 2.5% held by the top ten. The data are from a study of blood T cell repertoires in COVID-19. Germline-derived CDR1 and CDR2 are KGHSH and LQKENI. The CDR3 loop spans 16 amino acids. The V and J ends lost 5 bases and 6 bases, in that order; junction bases with no gene match: 7. The TCR comes from a middle-aged man with acute or convalescent COVID-19. The sample comprised peripheral blood. V gene TRBV18 combines with J gene TRBJ1-6, with 10 bases that match TRBD1. The CDR3 loop reads CASSGTGVPVNSPLHF. The CDR3 DNA follows: TGTGCCAGCTCAGGGACAGGGGTTCCTGTTAATTCACCCCTCCACTTT.